A single sample is the source of the 20 T cell receptor beta chains below, sequenced in a study of blood T cell repertoires in COVID-19. Sequencing used immunoSEQ multiplex PCR; TCRdb keeps in-frame clones, though not all of them. The table shows about 160,000 clones, with about 83% occurring only once. Sequences were obtained from PBMCs or T cells enriched from blood (not recorded which). The receptors were sampled from a woman aged 45-60 years in a cohort exposed to, infected with or recovered from COVID-19 (not recorded which).

The V call is TRBV5-6, the J call TRBJ2-1; D remains unclear. Germline CDR1 SGHDT, CDR2 YYEEEE. The CDR3 has 12 residues. V lost 7 bases and J 8 bases, leaving 13 bases between the germline ends. CDR3 amino acids: CASARIADEQFF. The CDR3 DNA reads TGTGCCAGCGCCCGAATAGCCGATGAGCAGTTCTTC.

The chain couples TRBV27 to TRBJ2-3; TRBD2 might be the D (6 bases). The germline gives CDR1 MNHEY, CDR2 SMNVEV (reference sequence). The length of the CDR3 is 14 residues. The V end lost 10 bases, the J end lost 2 bases, and 16 bases lay between the germline ends. In DNA form, the CDR3 reads TGTGCCAACACGCGGGATGGGGACACAGATACGCAGTATTTT. It specifies CANTRDGDTDTQYF.

This clone was recorded only once. DNA for the CDR3: TGCGCCAGCAGCCTACCCGGACAGGGGTATGGCTACACCTTC. It encodes CASSLPGQGYGYTF. V and J are TRBV5-1 and TRBJ1-2; TRBD1 matches at 9 bases. CDR1 and CDR2 (germline): SGHRS, YFSETQ. This CDR3 region has 14 residues. The V gene end was trimmed by 4 bases and the J gene end by 5 bases; junction bases not matched to a gene: 6. Supplemented by reference TRBV5-1 and TRBJ1-2, the full variable domain reads KAGVTQTPRYLIKTRGQQVTLSCSPISGHRSVSWYQQTPGQGLQFLFEYFSETQRNKGNFPGRFSGRQFSNSRSEMNVSTLELGDSALYLCASSLPGQGYGYTFGSGTRLTVV.

The chain is built from TRBV7-3 and TRBJ2-6; the D gene is possibly TRBD2 (5 bases). V was trimmed by 5 bases and J by 1 base, leaving 9 bases between them. Per the germline V gene, CDR1 is SGHTA and CDR2 is FQGTGA. The CDR3 covers 15 residues. The CDR3 protein is CASSTGMSGANVLTF. Here the CDR3 DNA reads TGTGCCAGCAGCACCGGGATGTCTGGGGCCAACGTCCTGACTTTC.

V usage is TRBV12-5 and J usage is TRBJ1-5; D possibly corresponds to TRBD1 (5 bases). Germline values: CDR1 LGHNT, CDR2 FRNRAP. V was trimmed by 3 bases and J by 4 bases, leaving 7 bases between them. The CDR3 runs to 13 residues. CDR3 DNA: TGTGCTAGTGGTTTCGGGGGGAATCAGCCCCAGCATTTT. The encoded protein is CASGFGGNQPQHF.

This clone was seen a single time. The CDR3 DNA is TGTGCCAGCAGCCTGACGGCGGGGGGCACCACCACGCAGTATTTT. Translating gives CASSLTAGGTTTQYF. The chain recombines TRBV3-1 (or the pseudogene TRBV3-2) with TRBJ2-3, with TRBD2 identical over 8 bases. The CDR3 contains 15 residues. Germline V CDR1 and CDR2: LGHDT, YNNKEL (reference sequence). V was pared by 4 bases and J by 9 bases, with 12 bases of the junction left unmatched.

The V call is TRBV5-5, the J call TRBJ2-7, with 9 bases lining up with TRBD1. The CDR3 loop spans 15 amino acids. Germline CDR1 and CDR2: SGHKS and YYEKEE (reference sequence). V gave up 0 bases and J gave up 4 bases; unmatched junction bases: 5. CDR3 residues: CASSLVGQGFYEQYF. The CDR3 DNA reads as TGTGCCAGCAGCTTGGTGGGACAGGGTTTTTACGAGCAGTACTTC.

The chain uses TRBV7-2 and TRBJ2-7; D not certain. CDR1 and CDR2 (germline): SGHTA, FQGNSA. The CDR3 extends over 12 amino acids. Trimming removed 5 bases at V and 0 bases at J, with 5 bases between. For the CDR3, the DNA is TGTGCCAGCAGCATTCTCTCCTACGAGCAGTACTTC. Protein product: CASSILSYEQYF.

The rearrangement links TRBV5-1 to TRBJ2-3; D is perhaps TRBD2 (5 bases). V was trimmed by 4 bases and J by 2 bases, leaving 11 bases between them. CDR1 and CDR2 (germline): SGHRS, YFSETQ. CDR3 length: 14 residues. DNA for the CDR3: TGCGCCAGCAGCCCGGGGATGAACACAGATACGCAGTATTTT. This encodes CASSPGMNTDTQYF.

The sample holds one count of this clone. This chain connects TRBV4-3 to TRBJ2-1; TRBD2 agrees at 9 bases. V lost 0 bases, J lost 7 bases, and 13 bases stayed unmatched. The CDR3 sequence is 18 residues long. The germline gives CDR1 LGHNA, CDR2 YSLEER. The chain's CDR3 is CASSQDGGSGGIMNEQFF. In DNA, the CDR3 is TGCGCCAGCAGCCAAGATGGCGGGAGCGGGGGGATAATGAATGAGCAGTTCTTC.

V gene TRBV9 combines with J gene TRBJ1-4, with 9 bases that match TRBD1. J gave up 8 bases and V 3 bases, and 8 bases lay outside the gene matches. This CDR3 is built from 15 residues. Germline lookup yields CDR1 SGDLS and CDR2 YYNGEE. The CDR3 spells CASSAEGQGREKLFF. Here the CDR3 DNA reads TGTGCCAGCAGCGCCGAGGGACAGGGTAGAGAAAAACTGTTTTTT.

The rearrangement joins TRBV9 to TRBJ1-2; unclear D gene. The CDR3 contains 15 residues. Germline lookup yields CDR1 SGDLS and CDR2 YYNGEE. V was shortened by 0 bases and J by 6 bases, with 15 bases between the two germline ends. The CDR3 here is CASSVDVQTGDGYTF. DNA of the CDR3: TGTGCCAGCAGCGTAGATGTCCAGACCGGGGATGGCTACACCTTC.

The rearrangement uses TRBV19 and TRBJ2-7; 9 nucleotides line up with TRBD1. Germline trimming cut 5 bases from V and 3 bases from J; bases unmatched to any gene: 5. Germline CDR1 is LNHDA and CDR2 is SQIVND (reference sequence). This CDR3 has 14 residues. The CDR3 region has the DNA TGTGCCAGTAGTGGGACAGGGTCACTCTACGAGCAGTACTTC. Its protein product is CASSGTGSLYEQYF.

This chain joins TRBV6-5 and TRBJ2-7, with D hard to call. This CDR3 is 11 amino acids long. V was pared by 6 bases and J by 5 bases, with 8 bases between. Germline loops: CDR1 MNHEY, CDR2 SVGAGI. The CDR3 loop reads CASRALDEQYF. The CDR3 DNA reads as TGTGCCAGCAGGGCCCTTGACGAGCAGTACTTC.

The J gene is TRBJ1-1, the V gene TRBV5-4; D might be TRBD1 (5 bases). Trimming left V 0 bases short and J 3 bases short, with 15 bases between. The CDR3 runs to 16 residues. The germline CDR1 and CDR2 sequences are SGHNT and YYREEE (reference sequence). The CDR3 loop is CASSLGGEGTDTEAFF. The CDR3 DNA is TGTGCCAGCAGCTTGGGGGGGGAGGGAACTGACACTGAAGCTTTCTTT.

This clone was found once. The chain couples TRBV3-1 (or the pseudogene TRBV3-2) to TRBJ2-2; 10 bases match TRBD2. CDR1 and CDR2 from the germline V gene are LGHDT and YNNKEL (reference sequence). With 3 bases clipped from V and 4 bases from J, the junction kept 11 bases outside the gene matches. The CDR3 has 18 residues. CDR3 bases: TGTGCCAGCAGCCAGTTTTCTAGCGGGAGTAGGGGCACCGGGGAGCTGTTTTTT. This translates into CASSQFSSGSRGTGELFF.

V is TRBV9 and J is TRBJ2-3, with 12 bases matching TRBD1. V was pared by 7 bases and J by 9 bases, with 6 bases of the junction left unmatched. Looked up from germline, CDR1 is SGDLS and CDR2 is YYNGEE. CDR3 size: 13 residues. CDR3 protein: CASGDRGPITQYF. The CDR3 DNA reads TGTGCCAGCGGGGACAGGGGGCCTATAACGCAGTATTTT.

The chain links TRBV14 to TRBJ2-7; TRBD2 aligns across 12 bases. The CDR3 loop spans 14 amino acids. J was trimmed by 2 bases and V by 6 bases; bases with no gene match: 2. Germline-derived CDR1 and CDR2 are SGHDN and FVKESK. CDR3 nucleotides: TGTGCCAGCAGACTAGCGGGGGGTCCCTACGAGCAGTACTTC. Translation gives CASRLAGGPYEQYF.

This chain links TRBV7-3 with TRBJ1-5, with D possibly TRBD1 on 6 matching bases. Germline-derived CDR1 and CDR2 are SGHTA and FQGTGA. The CDR3 extends over 16 amino acids. V was pared by 1 base and J by 1 base, with 11 bases between. DNA of the CDR3: TGTGCCAGCAGCTTAAATGGCAGGGGAAGCAATCAGCCCCAGCATTTT. It yields the protein CASSLNGRGSNQPQHF.

This rearrangement joins TRBV28 to TRBJ1-2; no firm D call. Trimming pared 7 bases from V and 10 bases from J, leaving 19 bases between. The CDR3 length is 13 residues. From germline, CDR1 is MDHEN and CDR2 SYDVKM. The CDR3 protein is CASISPPLSAYTF. The CDR3 DNA reads TGTGCCAGCATTTCGCCCCCCCTCAGCGCCTACACCTTC.